A single sample gave rise to the 4 T cell receptor beta chains below, sequenced in a study of CD8+ T cells in alopecia areata. Once RNA had been extracted, it was reverse transcribed into cDNA to act as the sequencing template. Repertoires were generated with immunoSEQ multiplex PCR, while TCRdb's copy carries only in-frame clones and drops some. The sample holds about 23,000 clones, 40% to 60% seen once. Specimen: NKG2D-high CD8+ T cells sorted from blood. Source of these receptors: a human donor with alopecia areata.

The chain is built from TRBV10-3 and TRBJ2-5; tentatively, D is TRBD2 (6 bases). This CDR3 has 17 residues. Germline V gene sequence: CDR1 ENHRY, CDR2 SYGVKD. Trimming removed 4 bases from V and 1 base from J, with 19 bases in between. The CDR3 bases are TGTGCCATCAGTGGCCCCAAAGCGGGCGACGTCCAAGAGACCCAGTACTTC. As protein: CAISGPKAGDVQETQYF.

The chain carries TRBV28 and TRBJ1-5, with D uncertain. Germline CDR1 reads MDHEN; CDR2 reads SYDVKM. This CDR3 region has 13 residues. Trimming cost V 1 base and J 7 bases, with 8 bases left between them. CDR3 amino acids: CASSLSFSQPQHF. Here the CDR3 DNA reads TGTGCCAGCAGTTTATCGTTCAGCCAGCCCCAGCATTTT. The entire variable domain, with the rest obtained from reference TRBV28 and TRBJ1-5, is as follows: DVKVTQSSRYLVKRTGEKVFLECVQDMDHENMFWYRQDPGLGLRLIYFSYDVKMKEKGDIPEGYSVSREKKERFSLILESASTNQTSMYLCASSLSFSQPQHFGDGTRLSIL.

This clone was seen ten or more times. The rearrangement joins TRBV5-1 to TRBJ2-7; D gene unclear. The CDR3 is 13 amino acids. Looked up from germline, CDR1 is SGHRS and CDR2 is YFSETQ. The ends were cut back, 1 base at V and 6 bases at J, with 11 bases in the middle. CDR3 loop: CASSLQQMGEQYF. The CDR3 DNA reads TGCGCCAGCAGCTTGCAGCAAATGGGCGAGCAGTACTTC.

This sequence joins TRBV6-1 and TRBJ2-3; possibly TRBD2 for D (6 bases). Trimming removed 1 base from V and 4 bases from J, with 15 bases in between. This CDR3 region has 16 residues. From germline, CDR1 is MNHNS and CDR2 SASEGT. DNA of the CDR3: TGTGCCAGCAGTGAAGGGTTCGGGGGATCTCCAGATACGCAGTATTTT. Protein: CASSEGFGGSPDTQYF.